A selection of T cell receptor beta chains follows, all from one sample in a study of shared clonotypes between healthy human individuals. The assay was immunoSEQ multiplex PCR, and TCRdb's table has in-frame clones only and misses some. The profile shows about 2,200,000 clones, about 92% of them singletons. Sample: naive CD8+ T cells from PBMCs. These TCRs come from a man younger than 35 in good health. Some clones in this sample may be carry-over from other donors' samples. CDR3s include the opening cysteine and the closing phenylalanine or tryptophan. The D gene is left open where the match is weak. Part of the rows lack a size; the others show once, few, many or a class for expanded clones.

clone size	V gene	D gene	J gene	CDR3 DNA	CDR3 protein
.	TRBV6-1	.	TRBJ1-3	TGTGCCAGCAGTGAAGCCCCCGTACCCGAGTCTGGAAACACCATATATTTT	CASSEAPVPESGNTIYF
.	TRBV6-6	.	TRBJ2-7	TGTGCCAGCAGGGCCGGTAGCAACGAGCAGTACTTC	CASRAGSNEQYF
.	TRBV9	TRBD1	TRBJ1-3	TGTGCCAGCAGCGCGACAGGGCGGGGAAACACCATATATTTT	CASSATGRGNTIYF
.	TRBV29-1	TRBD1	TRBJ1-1	TGCAGCGTTGACGCCGCCTGGACAGGACCTTCCATGAACACTGAAGCTTTCTTT	CSVDAAWTGPSMNTEAFF
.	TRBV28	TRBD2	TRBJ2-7	TGTGCCAGCAGTTTGGGAGCGGGAGGGCATCCCTACGAGCAGTACTTC	CASSLGAGGHPYEQYF
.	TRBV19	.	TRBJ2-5	TGTGCCAGTAGTGGGCGACTCCAAGAGACCCAGTACTTC	CASSGRLQETQYF
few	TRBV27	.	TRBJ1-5	TGTGCCAGCAGACTTACAGGGAGCAATCAGCCCCAGCATTTT	CASRLTGSNQPQHF
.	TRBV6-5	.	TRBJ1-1	TGTGCCAGCAGGGCGGGGAACACTGAAGCTTTCTTT	CASRAGNTEAFF
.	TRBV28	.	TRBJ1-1	TGTGCCAGCAGTCCATCCTGGTCGGGGAACACTGAAGCTTTCTTT	CASSPSWSGNTEAFF
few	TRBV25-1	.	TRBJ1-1	TGTGCCAGCAGTCTGGGGAGGGGAGGGACTGAAGCTTTCTTT	CASSLGRGGTEAFF